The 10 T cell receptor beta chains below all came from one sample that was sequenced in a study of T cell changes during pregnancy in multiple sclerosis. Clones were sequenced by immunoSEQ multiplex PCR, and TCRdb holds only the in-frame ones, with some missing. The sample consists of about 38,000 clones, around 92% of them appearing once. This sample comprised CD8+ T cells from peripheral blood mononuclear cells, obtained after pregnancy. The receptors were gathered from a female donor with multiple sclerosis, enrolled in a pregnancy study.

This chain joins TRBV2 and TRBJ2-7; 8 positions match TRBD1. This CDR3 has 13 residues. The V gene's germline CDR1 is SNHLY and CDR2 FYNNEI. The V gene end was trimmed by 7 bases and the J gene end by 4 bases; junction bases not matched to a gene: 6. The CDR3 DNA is TGTGCCAGCAAACTAACAGGGGGGTACGAGCAGTACTTC. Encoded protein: CASKLTGGYEQYF.

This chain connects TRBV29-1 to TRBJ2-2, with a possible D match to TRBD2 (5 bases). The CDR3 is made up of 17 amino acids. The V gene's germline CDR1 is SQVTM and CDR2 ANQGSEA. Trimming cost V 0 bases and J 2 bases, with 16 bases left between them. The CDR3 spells CSVEDRSGSVNTGELFF. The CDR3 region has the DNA TGCAGCGTTGAAGATCGCTCGGGGTCTGTAAACACCGGGGAGCTGTTTTTT.

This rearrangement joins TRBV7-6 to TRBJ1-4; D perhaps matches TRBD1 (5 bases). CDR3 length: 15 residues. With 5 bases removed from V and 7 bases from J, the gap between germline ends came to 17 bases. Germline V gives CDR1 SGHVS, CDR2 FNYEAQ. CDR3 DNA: TGTGCCAGCAGCCCCCGTATAGGGGCGGCTGAAAAACTGTTTTTT. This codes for CASSPRIGAAEKLFF. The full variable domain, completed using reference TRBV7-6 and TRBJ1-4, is GAGVSQSPRYKVTKRGQDVALRCDPISGHVSLYWYRQALGQGPEFLTYFNYEAQQDKSGLPNDRFSAERPEGSISTLTIQRTEQRDSAMYRCASSPRIGAAEKLFFGSGTQLSVL.

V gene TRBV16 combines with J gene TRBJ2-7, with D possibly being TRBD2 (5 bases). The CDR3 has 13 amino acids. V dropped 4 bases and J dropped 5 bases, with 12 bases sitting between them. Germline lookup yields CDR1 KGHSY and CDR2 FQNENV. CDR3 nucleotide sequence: TGTGCCAGCAGCCGAGGAGGTAACAACGAGCAGTACTTC. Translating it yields CASSRGGNNEQYF.

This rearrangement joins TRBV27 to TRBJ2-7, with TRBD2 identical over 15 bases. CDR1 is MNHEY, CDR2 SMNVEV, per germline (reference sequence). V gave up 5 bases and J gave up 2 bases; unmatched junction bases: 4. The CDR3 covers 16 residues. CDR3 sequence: CASSTGLAGGPYEQYF. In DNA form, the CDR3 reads TGTGCCAGCAGTACAGGACTAGCGGGAGGGCCCTACGAGCAGTACTTC.

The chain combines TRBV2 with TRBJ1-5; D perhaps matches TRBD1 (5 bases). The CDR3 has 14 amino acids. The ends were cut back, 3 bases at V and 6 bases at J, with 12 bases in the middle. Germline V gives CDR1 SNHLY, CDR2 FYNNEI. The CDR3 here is CASSDWGGGQPQHF. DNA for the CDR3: TGTGCCAGCAGTGATTGGGGGGGTGGTCAGCCCCAGCATTTT.

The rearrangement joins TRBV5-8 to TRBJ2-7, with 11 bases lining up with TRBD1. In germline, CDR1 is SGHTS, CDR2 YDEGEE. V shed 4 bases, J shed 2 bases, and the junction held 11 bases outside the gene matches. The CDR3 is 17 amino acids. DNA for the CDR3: TGTGCCAGCAGCGGCGGACAGGGGGCTATTTATCCCTACGAGCAGTACTTC. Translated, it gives CASSGGQGAIYPYEQYF.

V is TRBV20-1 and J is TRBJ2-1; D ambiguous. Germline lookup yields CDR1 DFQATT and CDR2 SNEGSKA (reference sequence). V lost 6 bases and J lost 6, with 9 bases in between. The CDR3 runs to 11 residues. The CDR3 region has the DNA TGCAGTGCACTCCCCCGCAATGAGCAGTTCTTC. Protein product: CSALPRNEQFF.

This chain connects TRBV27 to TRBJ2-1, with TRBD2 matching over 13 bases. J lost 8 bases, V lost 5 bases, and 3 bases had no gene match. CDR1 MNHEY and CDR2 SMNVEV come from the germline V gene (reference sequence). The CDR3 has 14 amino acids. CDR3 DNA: TGTGCCAGCAGTCTTGGACTAGCGGGAGATGAGCAGTTCTTC. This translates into CASSLGLAGDEQFF.

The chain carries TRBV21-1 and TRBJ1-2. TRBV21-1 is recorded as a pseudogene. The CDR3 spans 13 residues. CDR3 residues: CARSFGGNYGYTF. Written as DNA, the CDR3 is TGTGCCAGGAGTTTCGGGGGAAACTATGGCTACACCTTC.